What follows is one T cell receptor (beta chain) and its context. Its antigen remains unknown. This nonspecific control used anti-CD3/anti-CD28 bead stimulation of CD4+ T cells. Sorting of responding CD4+ T cells relied on upregulated CD40 ligand together with CD69. The libraries were made with immunoSEQ version 4 in survey mode. Genomic DNA was diluted to roughly 10 ng/uL, up to 1 ug per sample. Sequencing was performed with immunoSEQ multiplex PCR; in TCRdb, only in-frame clones are kept and a portion is missing. The sample gives some 40,000 clones, approximately 90% of which show up once; roughly 1.8% is in the top ten. The source of the sample is a study of persistence of HIV-infected CD4 T cells. Looking at the study overall: Donors had been on suppressive ART for a median of 8 years. The study, taken as a whole, reports: TCRbeta richness was lower in CMV- and Gag-responding cells than in anti-CD3/anti-CD28-responding cells. Degenerate expanded CDR3beta sequences were enriched among CMV- and Gag-responding cells.

The CDR3 has 15 residues. Germline assignment: CDR1 MNHEY and CDR2 SMNVEV (reference sequence). V lost 6 bases, J lost 2 bases, and 14 bases lay in between. This sequence was found in an adult man with HIV who was CMV-seropositive. Sample: CD4+ T cells sorted from PBMCs after approximately 20-hour stimulation, taken from a patient who received antiretroviral therapy. The chain links TRBV27 to TRBJ2-1; D assignment may be TRBD1 or TRBD2 (5 bases each). DNA of the CDR3: TGTGCCAGCAGCTCCCGGGACCCGACCTACAATGAGCAGTTCTTC. Encoded protein: CASSSRDPTYNEQFF.